This T cell receptor (beta chain) was recorded in a study of cytomegalovirus exposure and HLA in healthy donors (dated by TCRdb to about 2017). Notes on the research overall: In an earlier analysis of approximately 500 of the donors, approximately 260 Gb of sequence data and 95 million to 130 million unique TCR beta sequences from some 170 million T cells were reported. Roughly 290 gigabases of sequencing data and 91 million or so unique TCR sequences made up an early release that covered several hundred HLA-typed donors. Of the roughly 400 genotyped donors, around 81% fell in the genetic ancestry cluster associated with self-reported Caucasian donors. The aim of the study was to test whether cataloging public T cell receptors could identify signatures of past pathogen exposure. Using immunosequencing, the study profiled T cell repertoires from 550 to 750 subjects and related those repertoires to cytomegalovirus serostatus. In addition to the first cohort of several hundred subjects, a separate validation cohort of some 120 different subjects was used. High-throughput TCR immunosequencing, statistical association of individual TCRs with disease status, and machine learning were combined to predict cytomegalovirus infection status. A later analysis re-examined previously published TCR beta repertoires from over 500 donors and added high-resolution HLA genotyping to investigate patterns of TCR occurrence. Rather than drawing on any new phenotypic data, the later analysis identified candidate immune exposures from TCR beta sequences and the way those sequences occurred across donors. In an earlier analysis of a few hundred of the donors, high-throughput TCR beta sequencing was used to judge whether each TCR beta V gene segment behaved as functional or pseudogenic. Donor age, sex, ethnicity and CMV serostatus were collected together with the repertoire data. A later genetic analysis took genome-wide SNP genotypes for about three fifths of the 666 donors and used that subset as a discovery cohort. Every discovery cohort repertoire had been produced on one sequencing platform. HLA typing included class I and class II loci at four-digit resolution. The number of typed donors differed by locus: about 629-630 for A, B, C, DRB1 and DQB1; approximately 530 for DQA1; roughly 600 for DPA1; and roughly 490 for DPB1. A few DR-DQ haplotypes were handled as single units for association and clustering because linkage in the cohort was strong. Across about 370 genotyped donors of the cohort, an average of roughly 250,000 unique TCR beta nucleotide sequences per donor were sequenced, and approximately 17% of those sequences were non-productive. On the study overall, not on this receptor specifically: Because some donors lacked HLA typing at each locus, the association tests relied only on the typed subset. While some public TCRs were present in many individuals, most TCR sequences turned up only very rarely across donors. A later analysis reported that several top co-occurrence clusters appeared linked to parvovirus B19, influenza, CMV and Epstein-Barr virus. Three of the identified cytomegalovirus-associated TCR beta chains were confirmed in vitro to be specific for cytomegalovirus antigens. In a later analysis, TCR association rates were found to vary across HLA loci, with the most associated TCRs seen for DRB1 alleles and the fewest for HLA-C alleles. A later analysis found that most CMV-associated TCR beta chains appeared HLA-restricted, with HLA associations seemingly driven largely by CMV exposure. A total of about 180 TCR beta chains were listed by the study as associated with cytomegalovirus. Strong co-occurrence of HLA alleles, especially DR and DQ, made assigning TCR associations to individual alleles difficult. The authors suggested that the approach could potentially be generalized to other disease states and immunological phenotypes. Correlated functional status among segregating V segments might reflect linkage disequilibrium, but an unknown experimental factor could not be ruled out. V-gene and J-gene trimming of TCR beta chains was associated with a missense DCLRE1C variant in a later genetic analysis, and the association was replicated in an independent cohort. The earlier analysis of almost 600 of the donors excluded 15 to 20 rarely observed V segments, including chromosome 9 orphons, because counts were too low. Presence/absence analyses assumed roughly uniform sequencing depth across donors, an assumption that may not hold. A further reported finding was that TCR beta sequences accurately predicted the HLA-A and HLA-B alleles for most subjects in the first cohort. In a later analysis, HLA-associated TCR beta chains showed more clonal expansion and lower generation probabilities than non-associated chains that were equally common. Broadly in line with IMGT annotations, most TCR beta V segments showed up in productive rearrangements about 87% or about 30% of the time in an earlier analysis of several hundred of the donors. The 87-base-pair reads could not distinguish some IMGT-functional V segments, including TRBV6-2 and TRBV6-3, so those segments were excluded. Cytomegalovirus status was reported to be diagnosed by the classifier with high specificity and sensitivity in both the original and validation cohorts. A group of highly shared sequence variants was considered likely to be a technical artifact of the sequencing pipeline. Immune exposure information for the cohort was limited to CMV serostatus. A later genetic analysis reported fewer N-insertions in productive TCRs among donors in an Asian-associated ancestry cluster than the roughly 690-donor mean. Specific HLA alleles were associated with over 15,000 TCR beta sequences at a false discovery rate of 0.05 in a later analysis. The cohort was sequenced for TCR beta chains only, and without alpha or paired-chain data the features that could be detected were limited.

The cohort was made up of about 670 healthy bone marrow donors. At the time of sampling, all cohort members were nominally healthy, though unrecorded immune exposures were likely present. The donor was CMV seropositive and was included in the group of 250 to 350 seropositive cohort members. A peripheral blood sample was provided by each donor, and peripheral blood mononuclear cells were used for TCR beta sequencing. Genomic DNA was extracted from the blood cell samples with the Qiagen DNeasy Blood Extraction Kit. The receptor library was made with the immunoSEQ multiplex PCR assay. For the multiplex PCR, a mixture combining 60 forward primers for TCR Vbeta segments and 13 reverse primers for TCR Jbeta segments was used. A multiplex PCR assay on genomic DNA amplified the CDR3 region of rearranged TCR beta genes. The Illumina HiSeq System was used to sequence the amplified TCR beta libraries as 87-base-pair reads. The study's processing was this. In a later analysis, tens of millions of unique TCR beta chains were counted across the approximately 670 repertoires, and about 9.9 million of these chains were shared by at least two donors. To remove PCR and sequencing errors, raw reads were error-corrected and collapsed into unique sequences using a nearest-neighbor algorithm that merged closely related sequences. V, D and J gene segments were assigned by aligning CDR3 sequences to IMGT reference sequences. For a sequence to be retained, at least a six-nucleotide match to both a V gene segment and a J gene segment was required. Rearrangements were classified as productive when the CDR3 lacked stop codons and remained in frame with V and J, and all other rearrangements were classified as non-productive. CDR3 was defined according to IMGT convention as the region running from the second conserved V-encoded cysteine to the conserved J-encoded phenylalanine. Sequences without an unambiguous match to a single V gene segment were excluded from the earlier analysis of 587 of the donors. In an earlier analysis of roughly 500 of the donors, V segments were called functional above 56.7% productive rearrangements and were called segregating when the between-donor standard deviation exceeded 5%. A statistical classification framework was developed to diagnose cytomegalovirus status using the catalog of TCR beta chain sequences. A later analysis assigned V and J genes by comparing TCR nucleotide sequences with IMGT/GENE-DB human TR gene sequences. The TCRdist pipeline was used in a later analysis to assign CDR3 sequences and most-parsimonious VDJ recombination scenarios. In a later analysis, every TCR beta chain was defined by the combination of its CDR3 amino acid sequence and its V-gene family, and reads without a unique V-gene family were dropped. In a later analysis, some 600 highly shared, low-generation-probability nucleotide sequences were removed to address suspected cross-contamination and a sequencing artifact. For each public chain, a later analysis derived a clonal expansion index from normalized ranks of inferred template counts within each repertoire. A later analysis computed generation probabilities with a VDJ recombination model fitted to out-of-frame rearrangements, and checked the results against IGoR. In a later analysis, hypergeometric tests were used to score TCR-TCR, TCR-HLA and TCR-CMV co-occurrence, with a repertoire-size bias correction applied to TCR pairs. To estimate false discovery rates, a later analysis permuted the HLA or CMV assignments 20 times. In a later analysis, co-occurring TCRs were grouped with DBSCAN, and TCRdist sequence similarity was added when clustering was performed within HLA-allele-positive subsets. Co-occurrence clustering excluded repertoires with fewer than 30,000 or more than 120,000 public chains, plus five with anomalous nucleotide sharing. TCRdb obtained this table from immuneACCESS and retained in-frame rearrangements with V and J assigned. These tables miss some clones; where compared with another copy, unresolved V genes account for less than half of the shortfall, and the remainder is unexplained. The V and J calls and the clone size are those of that table, but D and trimming were determined from the DNA. The sample includes about 150,000 clones, with around two thirds observed a single time. The ten top clones hold about 2.2% of the sample.

From its cysteine to its phenylalanine, the CDR3 spans 12 amino acids. Just CDR3 DNA is preserved here, 36 bases in frame from base 1. From a lookup of the germline V gene (reference sequence), CDR1 and CDR2 are SEHNR and FQNEAQ. This clone was counted a few times. This clone's antigen is unknown. One end of the junction fails to match germline, which may point to a read error. At the DNA level, this CDR3 is encoded by other sequences in the same sample as well. Rearrangement joined TRBV7-9 to TRBJ2-2, with a tentative D gene TRBD2 over 5 matching bases. The sequence was collected from a woman aged 55-69 years in good health and CMV-seropositive. What was sequenced was PBMCs. The sequenced DNA is TGTGCCAGCAGCTTCGAGGTCGGGGAGCTATTTTTT. Its product reads: CASSFEVGELFF.